This TCR beta chain emerged from a study of shared clonotypes between healthy human individuals. It was across several immunoSEQ plates that each subset's genomic DNA was evenly split. Repertoires were generated with immunoSEQ multiplex PCR, while TCRdb's copy carries only in-frame clones and drops some. The sample includes around 650,000 clones, roughly 96% of them seen just once. V lost 3 bases, J lost 7 bases, and 4 bases stayed unmatched. CDR3 length: 13 residues. In germline, CDR1 is MGHDK, CDR2 SYGVNS. Naivety among CD8 cells was defined by CD45RO negativity and positive CCR7 selection, thereby excluding terminally differentiated effector memory CD45RA+ cells.

This TCR came from a woman aged 25 to 45 in good health. The sequenced material came from naive CD8+ T cells sorted from blood. The chain employs TRBV25-1 and TRBJ2-5, with 8 bases lining up with TRBD2. The CDR3 sequence: CASSDNGRGTQYF. In nucleotides, the CDR3 is TGTGCCAGCAGTGACAACGGGAGGGGGACCCAGTACTTC.